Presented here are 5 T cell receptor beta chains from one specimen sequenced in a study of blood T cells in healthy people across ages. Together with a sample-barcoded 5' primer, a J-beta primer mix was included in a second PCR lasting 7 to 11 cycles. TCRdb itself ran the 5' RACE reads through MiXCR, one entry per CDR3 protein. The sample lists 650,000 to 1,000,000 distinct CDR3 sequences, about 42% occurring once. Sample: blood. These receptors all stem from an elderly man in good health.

In DNA form, the CDR3 reads TGCGCCAGCAGCTTGGGGGGCGTTCACACTGAAGCTTTCTTT. It encodes CASSLGGVHTEAFF. The genes are TRBV5-1 and TRBJ1-1; a possible D gene is TRBD1 (5 bases). V shed 0 bases and J shed 3 bases, with 9 bases lying between them. Germline CDR1 reads SGHRS; CDR2 reads YFSETQ. This CDR3 comprises 14 residues.

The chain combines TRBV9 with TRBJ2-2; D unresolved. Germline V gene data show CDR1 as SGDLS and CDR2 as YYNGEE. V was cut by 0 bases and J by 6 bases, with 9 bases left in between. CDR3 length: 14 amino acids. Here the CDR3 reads CASSVGPSPGELFF. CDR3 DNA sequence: TGTGCCAGCAGCGTAGGCCCGTCCCCCGGGGAGCTGTTTTTT. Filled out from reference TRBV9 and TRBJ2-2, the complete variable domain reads DSGVTQTPKHLITATGQRVTLRCSPRSGDLSVYWYQQSLDQGLQFLIQYYNGEERAKGNILERFSAQQFPDLHSELNLSSLELGDSALYFCASSVGPSPGELFFGEGSRLTVL.

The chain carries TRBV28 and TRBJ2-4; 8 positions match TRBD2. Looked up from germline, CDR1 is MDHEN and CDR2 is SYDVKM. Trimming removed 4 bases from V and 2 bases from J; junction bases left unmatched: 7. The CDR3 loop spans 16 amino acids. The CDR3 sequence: CASSSPSGSPKNIQYF. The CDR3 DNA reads TGTGCCAGCAGTTCCCCGAGCGGGAGTCCCAAAAACATTCAGTACTTC.

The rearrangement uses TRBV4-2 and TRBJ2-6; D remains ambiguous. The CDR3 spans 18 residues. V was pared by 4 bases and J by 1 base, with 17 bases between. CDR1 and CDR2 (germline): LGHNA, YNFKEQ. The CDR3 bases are TGTGCCAGCAGCCCGTACGCAGGCGAAAATTCTGGGGCCAACGTCCTGACTTTC. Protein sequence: CASSPYAGENSGANVLTF.

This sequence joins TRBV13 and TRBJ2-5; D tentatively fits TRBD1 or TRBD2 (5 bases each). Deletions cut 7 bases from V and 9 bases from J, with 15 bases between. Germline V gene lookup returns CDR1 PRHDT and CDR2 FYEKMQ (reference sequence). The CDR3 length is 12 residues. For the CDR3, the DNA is TGTGCCAGCAACTTGGGGGTGGGGTCCCAGTACTTC. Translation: CASNLGVGSQYF.